The 30 T cell receptor beta chains below come from one sample, sequenced in a study of blood T cell repertoires in COVID-19. Produced via immunoSEQ multiplex PCR; TCRdb's table is partial and in-frame only. The sample lists 200,000 or so clones, roughly three quarters seen once, with 17% in the top ten. The specimen sequenced was peripheral blood. All receptors derive from a man in his sixties with active or convalescent COVID-19.

The chain carries TRBV21-1 and TRBJ2-7; the DNA was not compared with TRBD2, the D call given in the table. TRBV21-1 is designated a pseudogene. The CDR3 spans 16 residues. The CDR3 DNA sequence: TGTGCCAGCAGCAAAGGGGGGGGGACACGATACTACGAGCAGTACTTC. Translated: CASSKGGGTRYYEQYF.

The J gene is TRBJ2-3, the V gene TRBV9; TRBD2 aligns across 7 bases. V gave up 1 base and J gave up 2 bases; unmatched junction bases: 7. Per germline, CDR1 SGDLS and CDR2 YYNGEE. The CDR3 is made up of 16 amino acids. CDR3 protein: CASSVNREVPTDTQYF. The CDR3 DNA reads TGTGCCAGCAGCGTAAATCGGGAGGTCCCCACAGATACGCAGTATTTT.

This clone was recorded at least ten times. V gene TRBV7-2 combines with J gene TRBJ1-2; D unresolved. V shed 1 base and J shed 0 bases, with 6 bases lying between them. The germline CDR1 and CDR2 sequences are SGHTA and FQGNSA. This CDR3 spans 14 amino acids. As DNA, the CDR3 is TGTGCCAGCAGCTTAGACAGAACTAACTATGGCTACACCTTC. The encoded protein is CASSLDRTNYGYTF.

The chain carries TRBV19 and TRBJ2-7, with TRBD2 matching 8 bases. CDR1 and CDR2 from the germline V gene are LNHDA and SQIVND (reference sequence). The CDR3 is 15 amino acids. Unmatched junction bases numbered 13, after V lost 6 bases and J lost 6 bases. The CDR3: CASSPRSSGTSEQYF. CDR3 nucleotide sequence: TGTGCCAGTAGCCCAAGGTCCAGCGGGACTAGCGAGCAGTACTTC. Complete variable domain (other parts from reference TRBV19 and TRBJ2-7): DGGITQSPKYLFRKEGQNVTLSCEQNLNHDAMYWYRQDPGQGLRLIYYSQIVNDFQKGDIAEGYSVSREKKESFPLTVTSAQKNPTAFYLCASSPRSSGTSEQYFGPGTRLTVT.

The V call is TRBV3-1 (or the pseudogene TRBV3-2), the J call TRBJ1-2; D unresolved. The V end was cut by 1 base, the J end by 2 bases, with 14 bases between. The germline CDR1 and CDR2 sequences are LGHDT and YNNKEL (reference sequence). The CDR3 has 16 residues. The chain's CDR3 is CASSQVTTSGNYGYTF. In nucleotides, the CDR3 is TGTGCCAGCAGCCAAGTGACCACGTCGGGGAACTATGGCTACACCTTC.

The rearrangement joins TRBV4-3 to TRBJ2-1, with a weak D call TRBD2 (6 bases). Germline-derived CDR1 and CDR2 are LGHNA and YSLEER. Trimming pared 3 bases from V and 6 bases from J, leaving 15 bases between. This CDR3 has 15 amino acids. DNA for the CDR3: TGCGCCAGCAGCCACTGGACGGGGGAGGTCAATGAGCAGTTCTTC. It codes for CASSHWTGEVNEQFF.

The chain has TRBV2 and TRBJ1-6; 10 bases align to TRBD1. The germline gives CDR1 SNHLY, CDR2 FYNNEI. The CDR3 runs 17 residues. Trimming cost V 5 bases and J 7 bases; bases outside gene matches: 11. The CDR3 is CASSPPGQGFGNSPLHF. CDR3 DNA: TGTGCCAGCAGTCCACCGGGACAGGGGTTTGGGAATTCACCCCTCCACTTT.

The rearrangement uses TRBV19 and TRBJ2-1; 9 bases match TRBD1. The CDR3 runs 14 residues. V lost 6 bases and J lost 7; bases outside the gene matches: 7. Germline CDR1 LNHDA, CDR2 SQIVND (reference sequence). The CDR3: CASRDTGGLNEQFF. CDR3 sequence (DNA): TGTGCCAGTAGAGACACAGGGGGCTTGAATGAGCAGTTCTTC.

This sequence joins TRBV28 and TRBJ2-3, with 9 bases fitting TRBD2. Germline loops: CDR1 MDHEN, CDR2 SYDVKM. The CDR3 spans 16 residues. V shed 0 bases, J shed 4 bases, and the junction held 5 bases outside the gene matches. CDR3 loop: CASSLWGSGSPDTQYF. CDR3 DNA: TGTGCCAGCAGTTTATGGGGTAGCGGGAGCCCAGATACGCAGTATTTT.

CDR3 amino acids: CASSDPSGRAQVQFF. The CDR3 DNA reads as TGTGCCAGCAGTGACCCTAGCGGGAGGGCTCAGGTGCAGTTCTTC. This chain links TRBV2 with TRBJ2-1; 12 bases align to TRBD2. The CDR3 extends over 15 amino acids. Germline V gives CDR1 SNHLY, CDR2 FYNNEI. V lost 3 bases, J lost 12 bases, and 9 bases stayed unmatched. The full variable domain, in which reference TRBV2 and TRBJ2-1 provide the parts outside the CDR3, is EPEVTQTPSHQVTQMGQEVILRCVPISNHLYFYWYRQILGQKVEFLVSFYNNEISEKSEIFDDQFSVERPDGSNFTLKIRSTKLEDSAMYFCASSDPSGRAQVQFFGPGTRLTVL.

The chain joins TRBV28 to TRBJ1-5; no clear D gene. In germline, CDR1 is MDHEN, CDR2 SYDVKM. The CDR3 covers 13 residues. The germline V and J ends were trimmed by 4 bases and 3 bases, with 7 bases remaining between them. CDR3 amino acids: CASSWSFNQPQHF. CDR3 bases: TGTGCCAGCAGTTGGAGCTTCAATCAGCCCCAGCATTTT. The entire variable domain, with the rest obtained from reference TRBV28 and TRBJ1-5, is as follows: DVKVTQSSRYLVKRTGEKVFLECVQDMDHENMFWYRQDPGLGLRLIYFSYDVKMKEKGDIPEGYSVSREKKERFSLILESASTNQTSMYLCASSWSFNQPQHFGDGTRLSIL.

This chain connects TRBV3-1 (or the pseudogene TRBV3-2) to TRBJ2-7, with TRBD2 identical over 9 bases. The CDR3 is 14 amino acids. Unmatched junction bases numbered 10, after V lost 4 bases and J lost 9 bases. Germline-derived CDR1 and CDR2 are LGHDT and YNNKEL (reference sequence). The CDR3 sequence: CASSRRLAAFGQYF. CDR3 bases: TGTGCCAGCAGCCGACGACTAGCGGCCTTTGGGCAGTACTTC.

The chain couples TRBV28 to TRBJ1-5, with a weak D call TRBD1 (6 bases). Germline assignment: CDR1 MDHEN and CDR2 SYDVKM. V gave up 5 bases and J gave up 0 bases, with 11 bases separating them. This CDR3 region has 15 residues. The CDR3 DNA is TGTGCCAGCAGTCTACAGGGCCATAGCAATCAGCCCCAGCATTTT. Amino acid sequence: CASSLQGHSNQPQHF.

V gene TRBV29-1 combines with J gene TRBJ1-2, with 8 bases matching TRBD1. Looked up from germline, CDR1 is SQVTM and CDR2 is ANQGSEA. The CDR3 sequence is 13 residues long. The ends lost 7 bases at V and 5 bases at J; junction bases unmatched: 9. In DNA form, the CDR3 reads TGCAGCGCAGCAGGGGGCAAGGGGTATGGCTACACCTTC. Protein sequence: CSAAGGKGYGYTF.

J is TRBJ2-3 and V is TRBV7-3; weak D call: TRBD1 (6 bases). V was cut by 0 bases and J by 8 bases, with 12 bases left in between. The CDR3 extends over 14 amino acids. Germline V gene data show CDR1 as SGHTA and CDR2 as FQGTGA. CDR3 loop: CASSLTAGDGTQYF. The CDR3 coding sequence is TGTGCCAGCAGCTTAACGGCAGGGGACGGTACGCAGTATTTT.

The rearrangement joins TRBV28 to TRBJ1-5; 9 bases agree with TRBD1. This CDR3 spans 15 amino acids. Germline V lookup: CDR1 MDHEN, CDR2 SYDVKM. After removal of 4 bases from V and 1 base from J, the junction contained 2 bases not matched to a gene. The CDR3 DNA follows: TGTGCCAGCAGTTCTACAGGGGGCAGCAATCAGCCCCAGCATTTT. Translating it yields CASSSTGGSNQPQHF.

The chain combines TRBV27 with TRBJ1-6, with 9 bases fitting TRBD1. The CDR3 has 13 residues. The V gene end was trimmed by 4 bases and the J gene end by 11 bases; junction bases not matched to a gene: 3. Germline CDR1 MNHEY, CDR2 SMNVEV (reference sequence). CDR3 DNA sequence: TGTGCCAGCAGTTCTGACAGGGGGGCACCCCTCCACTTT. Its translation is CASSSDRGAPLHF.

The chain employs TRBV9 and TRBJ1-3, with 9 bases that match TRBD1. Trimming took 3 bases from V and 2 from J; bases not matched to a gene: 3. This CDR3 comprises 15 residues. CDR1 is SGDLS and CDR2 is YYNGEE in the germline V gene. CDR3 coding DNA: TGTGCCAGCAGCGCCCACAGGGGGCCTGGAAACACCATATATTTT. Amino acid sequence: CASSAHRGPGNTIYF.

This chain uses TRBV27 with TRBJ2-7; 9 bases map to TRBD1. The ends lost 6 bases at V and 2 bases at J; junction bases unmatched: 11. Per germline, CDR1 MNHEY and CDR2 SMNVEV (reference sequence). The CDR3 covers 16 residues. CDR3 amino acids: CASSSTGTGIPYEQYF. CDR3 in DNA: TGTGCCAGCAGCTCAACCGGGACAGGGATTCCCTACGAGCAGTACTTC.

This clone was observed once. The chain couples TRBV5-1 to TRBJ2-5; D not resolved. The CDR3 is made up of 15 amino acids. Trimming pared 0 bases from V and 4 bases from J, leaving 13 bases between. Germline assignment: CDR1 SGHRS and CDR2 YFSETQ. CDR3: CASSLALGQGETQYF. In DNA, the CDR3 is TGCGCCAGCAGCTTGGCTCTAGGCCAAGGAGAGACCCAGTACTTC.

This chain uses TRBV6-4 with TRBJ2-3; 7 nucleotides align to TRBD2. Trimming took 10 bases from V and 10 from J; bases not matched to a gene: 14. The CDR3 loop spans 13 amino acids. Germline V gene sequence: CDR1 MRHNA, CDR2 SNTAGT. The DNA of the CDR3 is TGTGCCACCCTGGAAGACGGGAGGTGGGCGCAGTATTTT. Translated, it gives CATLEDGRWAQYF.

The chain uses TRBV2 and TRBJ1-3, with D tentatively TRBD1 (6 bases). Germline-derived CDR1 and CDR2 are SNHLY and FYNNEI. The CDR3 loop spans 15 amino acids. V was clipped by 8 bases and J by 0 bases, with 14 bases between them. Here the CDR3 reads CASGPGEGSGNTIYF. CDR3 DNA: TGTGCCAGCGGGCCAGGGGAAGGCTCTGGAAACACCATATATTTT.

A remark on this clone: An end of the junction does not agree with germline; a read error may underlie this. This chain uses TRBV7-2 with TRBJ2-6, with TRBD2 identical over 9 bases. Germline V gene sequence: CDR1 SGHTA, CDR2 FQGNSA. The CDR3 covers 17 residues. Here the CDR3 reads CASSGSGSISGANVLTF. The CDR3 bases are TGTGCCAGCAGCGGTAGCGGGAGTATTTCTGGTGCCAACGTCCTGACTTTC.

The chain joins TRBV6-2 or TRBV6-3 to TRBJ2-2; a weak D match, TRBD2 (5 bases). This CDR3 region has 17 residues. Germline V lookup: CDR1 MNHEY, CDR2 SVGEGT. V dropped 2 bases and J dropped 4 bases, with 17 bases sitting between them. The chain's CDR3 is CASSYGPTLTSTGELFF. CDR3 nucleotide sequence: TGTGCCAGCAGTTACGGGCCAACCCTCACTAGCACCGGGGAGCTGTTTTTT.

The V gene is TRBV7-2, the J gene TRBJ2-5; 13 positions agree with TRBD2. This CDR3 region has 15 residues. CDR1 is SGHTA, CDR2 FQGNSA, per germline. Germline trimming cut 6 bases from V and 5 bases from J; bases unmatched to any gene: 6. The CDR3 sequence: CASRRLAGGSETQYF. DNA for the CDR3: TGTGCCAGCAGACGACTAGCGGGAGGAAGTGAGACCCAGTACTTC.

This chain links TRBV28 with TRBJ2-5; perhaps TRBD2 as D (6 bases). The CDR3 runs 15 residues. CDR1 is MDHEN, CDR2 SYDVKM, per germline. V gave up 6 bases and J gave up 1 base, with 15 bases separating them. Written as DNA, the CDR3 is TGTGCCAGCAGCGATCTTACCGGGGGCCAAGAGACCCAGTACTTC. Translated: CASSDLTGGQETQYF.

The chain carries TRBV7-3 and TRBJ2-2, with 7 bases aligning to TRBD2. The trim removed 3 bases at V and 0 bases at J, leaving 4 bases unmatched. The CDR3 sequence is 16 residues long. The germline CDR1 and CDR2 sequences are SGHTA and FQGTGA. The CDR3 region has the DNA TGTGCCAGCAGCTTTACGGGAGGATCGAACACCGGGGAGCTGTTTTTT. Protein product: CASSFTGGSNTGELFF.

This rearrangement joins TRBV5-4 to TRBJ2-7, with D tentatively TRBD2 (5 bases). Per germline, CDR1 SGHNT and CDR2 YYREEE (reference sequence). The CDR3 spans 15 residues. The V and J ends lost 3 bases and 0 bases respectively, with 13 bases between them. The DNA of the CDR3 is TGTGCCAGCAGCTCCGGAGGCCAGAGCTCCTACGAGCAGTACTTC. Amino acid sequence: CASSSGGQSSYEQYF.

The sample holds a few counts of this clone. The V and J genes are TRBV2 and TRBJ2-5; TRBD2 agrees at 8 bases. The length of the CDR3 is 14 residues. Germline assignment: CDR1 SNHLY and CDR2 FYNNEI. V lost 6 bases, J lost 5 bases, and 8 bases stayed unmatched. The DNA for the CDR3 is TGTGCCAGCAGACCGGGACTAGAATCCGAGACCCAGTACTTC. Protein: CASRPGLESETQYF. The variable domain in full, completed from reference TRBV2 and TRBJ2-5, reads EPEVTQTPSHQVTQMGQEVILRCVPISNHLYFYWYRQILGQKVEFLVSFYNNEISEKSEIFDDQFSVERPDGSNFTLKIRSTKLEDSAMYFCASRPGLESETQYFGPGTRLLVL.

This chain joins TRBV7-9 and TRBJ2-3; the match to TRBD2 covers 10 bases. Unmatched junction bases numbered 7, after V lost 6 bases and J lost 4 bases. Per the germline V gene, CDR1 is SEHNR and CDR2 is FQNEAQ (reference sequence). The length of the CDR3 is 15 residues. The CDR3: CASSRTSGISDTQYF. The CDR3 DNA follows: TGTGCCAGCAGTCGAACTAGCGGGATCTCAGATACGCAGTATTTT. Based on the CDR3 plus reference TRBV7-9 and TRBJ2-3, the full variable domain is DTGVSQNPRHKITKRGQNVTFRCDPISEHNRLYWYRQTLGQGPEFLTYFQNEAQLEKSRLLSDRFSAERPKGSFSTLEIQRTEQGDSAMYLCASSRTSGISDTQYFGPGTRLTVL.